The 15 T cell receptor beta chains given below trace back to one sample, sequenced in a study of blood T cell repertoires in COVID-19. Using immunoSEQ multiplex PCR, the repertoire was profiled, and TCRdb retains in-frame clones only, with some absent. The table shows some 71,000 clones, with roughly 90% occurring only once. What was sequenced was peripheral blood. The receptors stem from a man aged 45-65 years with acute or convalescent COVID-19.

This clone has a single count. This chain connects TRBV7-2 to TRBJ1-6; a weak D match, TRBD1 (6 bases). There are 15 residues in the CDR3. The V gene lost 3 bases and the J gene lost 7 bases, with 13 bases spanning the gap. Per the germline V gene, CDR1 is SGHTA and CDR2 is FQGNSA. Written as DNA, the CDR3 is TGTGCCAGCAGCTTCAACAGGGTTGAGAATTCACCCCTCCACTTT. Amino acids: CASSFNRVENSPLHF. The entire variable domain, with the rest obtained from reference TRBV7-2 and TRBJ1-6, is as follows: GAGVSQSPSNKVTEKGKDVELRCDPISGHTALYWYRQSLGQGLEFLIYFQGNSAPDKSGLPSDRFSAERTGGSVSTLTIQRTQQEDSAVYLCASSFNRVENSPLHFGNGTRLTVT.

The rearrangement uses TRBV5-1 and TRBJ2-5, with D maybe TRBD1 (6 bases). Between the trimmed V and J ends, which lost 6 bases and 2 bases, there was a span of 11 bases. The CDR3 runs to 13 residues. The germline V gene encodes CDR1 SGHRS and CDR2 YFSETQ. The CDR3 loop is CASMLGGQETQYF. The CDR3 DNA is TGCGCCAGCATGCTAGGGGGACAAGAGACCCAGTACTTC. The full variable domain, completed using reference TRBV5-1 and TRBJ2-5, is KAGVTQTPRYLIKTRGQQVTLSCSPISGHRSVSWYQQTPGQGLQFLFEYFSETQRNKGNFPGRFSGRQFSNSRSEMNVSTLELGDSALYLCASMLGGQETQYFGPGTRLLVL.

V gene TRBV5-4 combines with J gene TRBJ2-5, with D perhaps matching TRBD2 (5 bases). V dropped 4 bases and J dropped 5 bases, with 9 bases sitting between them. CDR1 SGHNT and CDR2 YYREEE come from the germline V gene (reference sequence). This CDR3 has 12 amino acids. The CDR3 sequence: CASSRTGETQYF. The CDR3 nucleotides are TGTGCCAGCAGCCGGACGGGGGAGACCCAGTACTTC.

The CDR3 DNA reads TGTGCCAGCAGTCGCCCGTCAGGTGACCCACAGTTCTTC. Protein: CASSRPSGDPQFF. The chain combines TRBV7-9 with TRBJ2-1, with D unclear. V dropped 6 bases and J dropped 13 bases, with 19 bases sitting between them. Germline V gene data show CDR1 as SEHNR and CDR2 as FQNEAQ (reference sequence). This CDR3 has 13 residues.

The CDR3 spells CASSLPQNYGYTF. The CDR3 DNA sequence: TGTGCCAGCAGTTTACCTCAGAACTATGGCTACACCTTC. The chain couples TRBV28 to TRBJ1-2, with D uncertain. The V gene lost 2 bases and the J gene lost 2 bases, with 6 bases spanning the gap. The CDR3 consists of 13 residues. Germline lookup yields CDR1 MDHEN and CDR2 SYDVKM.

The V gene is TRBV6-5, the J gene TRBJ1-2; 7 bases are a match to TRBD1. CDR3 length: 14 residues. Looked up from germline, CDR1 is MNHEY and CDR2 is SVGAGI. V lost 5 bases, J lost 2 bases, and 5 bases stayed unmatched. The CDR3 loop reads CASSRGQPNYGYTF. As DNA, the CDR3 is TGTGCCAGCAGTAGGGGACAGCCGAACTATGGCTACACCTTC.

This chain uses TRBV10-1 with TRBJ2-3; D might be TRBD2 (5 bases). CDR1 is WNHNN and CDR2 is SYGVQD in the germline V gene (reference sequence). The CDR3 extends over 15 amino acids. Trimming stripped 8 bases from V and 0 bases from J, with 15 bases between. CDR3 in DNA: TGCGCCAGCCGAAAGGACTCGTTTAGCACAGATACGCAGTATTTT. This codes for CASRKDSFSTDTQYF.

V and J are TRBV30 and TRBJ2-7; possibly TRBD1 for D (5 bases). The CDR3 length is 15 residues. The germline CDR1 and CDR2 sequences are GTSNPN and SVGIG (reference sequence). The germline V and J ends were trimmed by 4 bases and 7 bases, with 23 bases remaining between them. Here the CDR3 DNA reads TGTGCCTGGATGGGGCAGGGCCGACTCTTGGGGGAGCAGTACTTC. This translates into CAWMGQGRLLGEQYF.

CDR3 coding DNA: TGTGCCAGCAGCTTAGTTCAGGGCCCTTATGGCTACACCTTC. Encoded protein: CASSLVQGPYGYTF. J is TRBJ1-2 and V is TRBV11-2, with D maybe TRBD1 (5 bases). The CDR3 is made up of 14 amino acids. Trimming took 1 base from V and 5 from J, leaving 11 bases between them. Germline loops: CDR1 SGHAT, CDR2 FQNNGV.

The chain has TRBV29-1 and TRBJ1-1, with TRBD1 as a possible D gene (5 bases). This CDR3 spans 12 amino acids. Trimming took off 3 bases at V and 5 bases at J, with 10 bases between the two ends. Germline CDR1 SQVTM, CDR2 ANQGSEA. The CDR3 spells CSVDRDITEAFF. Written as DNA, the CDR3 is TGCAGCGTTGACAGGGATATAACTGAAGCTTTCTTT.

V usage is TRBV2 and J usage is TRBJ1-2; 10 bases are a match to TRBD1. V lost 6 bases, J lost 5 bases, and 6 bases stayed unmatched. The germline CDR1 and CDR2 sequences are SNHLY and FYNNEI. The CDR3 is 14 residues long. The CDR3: CASRQGQGRYGYTF. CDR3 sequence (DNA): TGTGCCAGCAGGCAGGGACAGGGGAGGTATGGCTACACCTTC. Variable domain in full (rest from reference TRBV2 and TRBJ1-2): EPEVTQTPSHQVTQMGQEVILRCVPISNHLYFYWYRQILGQKVEFLVSFYNNEISEKSEIFDDQFSVERPDGSNFTLKIRSTKLEDSAMYFCASRQGQGRYGYTFGSGTRLTVV.

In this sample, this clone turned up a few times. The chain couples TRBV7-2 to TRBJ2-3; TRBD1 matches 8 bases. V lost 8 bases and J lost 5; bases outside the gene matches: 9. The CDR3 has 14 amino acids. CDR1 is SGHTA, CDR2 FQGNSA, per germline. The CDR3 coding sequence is TGTGCCAGCGCCCCGGGACAGGTTGGAGATACGCAGTATTTT. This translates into CASAPGQVGDTQYF. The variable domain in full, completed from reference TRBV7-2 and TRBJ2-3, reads GAGVSQSPSNKVTEKGKDVELRCDPISGHTALYWYRQSLGQGLEFLIYFQGNSAPDKSGLPSDRFSAERTGGSVSTLTIQRTQQEDSAVYLCASAPGQVGDTQYFGPGTRLTVL.

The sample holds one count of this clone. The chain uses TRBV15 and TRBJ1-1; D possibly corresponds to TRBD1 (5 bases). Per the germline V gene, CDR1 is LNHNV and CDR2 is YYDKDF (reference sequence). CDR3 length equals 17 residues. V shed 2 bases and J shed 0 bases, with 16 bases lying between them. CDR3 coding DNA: TGTGCCACCAGCAGAAGGGAGGGGCGCGGGTTGAACACTGAAGCTTTCTTT. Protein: CATSRREGRGLNTEAFF.

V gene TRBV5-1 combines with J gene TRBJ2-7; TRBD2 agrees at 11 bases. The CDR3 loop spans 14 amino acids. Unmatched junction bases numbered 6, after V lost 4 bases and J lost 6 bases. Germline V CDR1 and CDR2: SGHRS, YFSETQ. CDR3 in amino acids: CASSPAGTSGEQYF. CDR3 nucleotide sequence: TGCGCCAGCAGCCCTGCCGGGACTAGCGGCGAGCAGTACTTC. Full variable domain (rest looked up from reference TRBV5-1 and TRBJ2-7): KAGVTQTPRYLIKTRGQQVTLSCSPISGHRSVSWYQQTPGQGLQFLFEYFSETQRNKGNFPGRFSGRQFSNSRSEMNVSTLELGDSALYLCASSPAGTSGEQYFGPGTRLTVT.

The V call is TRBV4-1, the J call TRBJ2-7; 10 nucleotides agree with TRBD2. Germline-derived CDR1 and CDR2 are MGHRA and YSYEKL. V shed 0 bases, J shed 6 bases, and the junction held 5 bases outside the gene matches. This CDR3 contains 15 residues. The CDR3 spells CASSQDRAGGLEQYF. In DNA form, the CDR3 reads TGCGCCAGCAGCCAAGACCGAGCGGGGGGGCTCGAGCAGTACTTC.